This TCR beta chain appears in the sequencing data of a study of blood T cell repertoires in COVID-19. For the study at large: Samples came from the United States, Italy and Spain, spanning acute and convalescent COVID-19. In each case, the material was cDNA or gDNA derived from T cells, B-cell-depleted T cells, or PBMCs.

V was pared by 4 bases and J by 3 bases, with 4 bases of the junction left unmatched. Per germline, CDR1 SEHNR and CDR2 FQNEAQ (reference sequence). CDR3 size: 14 residues. As originally analysed: How many nucleated cells were present was estimated from reference gene primer amplification. Here immunoSEQ multiplex PCR was the method, and the copy in TCRdb shows in-frame clones only, minus some. The V and J calls and clone size come from that table; D and trimming were worked out from the DNA. The repertoire has more than 200,000 clones, around 84% of them found once; the top ten carry around 4.2%. The sequencing input was peripheral blood. The TCR originated in a man aged 60 to 75 with acute or convalescent COVID-19. The rearrangement links TRBV7-9 to TRBJ1-2, with 8 bases aligning to TRBD1. The CDR3 bases are TGTGCCAGCAGCTCCGGACAGGGTGACTATGGCTACACCTTC. It codes for CASSSGQGDYGYTF.